This is a list of T cell receptor beta chains from one sample in a study of blood T cell repertoires in COVID-19. Assay: immunoSEQ multiplex PCR; the TCRdb copy retains only in-frame clones and omits some. The table shows 200,000 to 250,000 clones, with 84% occurring only once. Sequencing was done on a sample of PBMCs or T cells enriched from blood (not recorded which). The receptor set was obtained from a woman between 40 and 50 years old who had recovered from COVID-19. The CDR3 runs from the conserved cysteine through the conserved F or W. Each record gives: D gene, clone size, CDR3 length, V gene, J gene, CDR3 DNA, CDR3 protein. The D gene is left open where the match is weak. The size of a clone is reported for some rows only, either as once, few or many, or as a class for expanded clones.

TRBD1	-	12	TRBV2	TRBJ1-2	TGTGCCAGCAGCCCAGGGGGGTACGGCTACACCTTC	CASSPGGYGYTF
-	-	19	TRBV4-3	TRBJ2-2	TGCGCCAGCAGCCAGGCCCGACTCGGCGGGGAGACGAACACCGGGGAGCTGTTTTTT	CASSQARLGGETNTGELFF
-	-	11	TRBV10-2	TRBJ2-7	TGCGCCAGCACCGACGGGGGAGAGCAGTACTTC	CASTDGGEQYF
TRBD1	-	12	TRBV2	TRBJ2-5	TGTGCCAGCACCAGACAGGGTCAGACCCAGTACTTC	CASTRQGQTQYF
-	few	14	TRBV5-6	TRBJ2-1	TGTGCCAGCAGCTTCCGACTAGTACAAATGGAGCAGTTCTTC	CASSFRLVQMEQFF
-	-	13	TRBV9	TRBJ2-2	TGTGCCAGCAGCTCTCAGGTCACCGGGGAGCTGTTTTTT	CASSSQVTGELFF
TRBD1	once	12	TRBV2	TRBJ2-7	TGTGCCAGCAGTTTACAGGGGTACGAGCAGTACTTC	CASSLQGYEQYF
-	-	15	TRBV5-1	TRBJ1-3	TGCGCCAGCAGCTTGGTCGGGATCTCTGGAAACACCATATATTTT	CASSLVGISGNTIYF
-	-	17	TRBV3-1/TRBV3-2	TRBJ2-6	TGTGCCAGCAGCCCACTCCCCCCCCAATCTGGGGCCAACGTCCTGACTTTC	CASSPLPPQSGANVLTF
TRBD1	-	15	TRBV6-5	TRBJ2-1	TGTGCCAGCAGTTCCCAAGGGACAGGTTACAATGAGCAGTTCTTC	CASSSQGTGYNEQFF
-	once	14	TRBV19	TRBJ1-1	TGTGCCAGTAGTATAGCCGGGTATGACACTGAAGCTTTCTTT	CASSIAGYDTEAFF
TRBD1	-	14	TRBV3-1/TRBV3-2	TRBJ2-7	TGTGCCAGCAGCCTGGGACAGGGGTCCTACGAGCAGTACTTC	CASSLGQGSYEQYF
TRBD2	-	15	TRBV11-2	TRBJ2-7	TGTGCCAGCAGCTTTGTACTAGCGGGAGTCAACGAGCAGTACTTC	CASSFVLAGVNEQYF
TRBD1	-	15	TRBV28	TRBJ2-2	TGTGCCAGCAGTTCACAGGGGGCGAACACCGGGGAGCTGTTTTTT	CASSSQGANTGELFF
TRBD2	-	17	TRBV19	TRBJ2-3	TGTGCCAGCACCGGGACTAGCGGGAGGGCCCTCGCAGATACGCAGTATTTT	CASTGTSGRALADTQYF
-	-	13	TRBV12-3/TRBV12-4	TRBJ1-5	TGTGCCAGCAGAACAGGGAGCAATCAGCCCCAGCATTTT	CASRTGSNQPQHF
TRBD1	-	15	TRBV27	TRBJ1-1	TGTGCCACCCCTTCTTATGGACAGGAGAACACTGAAGCTTTCTTT	CATPSYGQENTEAFF
TRBD1	-	16	TRBV4-1	TRBJ1-1	TGCGCCAGCAGGCCTTTTGGGACAGGGGCGAACACTGAAGCTTTCTTT	CASRPFGTGANTEAFF
-	many	14	TRBV5-8	TRBJ2-5	TGTGCCAGCGGCCGCGGCTTCACCGGGGAGACCCAGTACTTC	CASGRGFTGETQYF
-	-	11	TRBV5-1	TRBJ2-5	TGCGCCAGCAGCCTTGAAGAGACCCAGTACTTC	CASSLEETQYF
TRBD2	-	17	TRBV10-3	TRBJ2-1	TGTGCCACTCAGGGACTAGCGGGAGGAGGGTCCTACAATGAGCAGTTCTTC	CATQGLAGGGSYNEQFF
TRBD2	-	19	TRBV3-1/TRBV3-2	TRBJ2-3	TGTGCCAGCAGCCAAGATCTGTCAGGACTAGCGGGGGGGGTAGATACGCAGTATTTT	CASSQDLSGLAGGVDTQYF
TRBD1	-	14	TRBV9	TRBJ2-5	TGTGCCAGCAGCGCGACAGGGGGTCAAGAGACCCAGTACTTC	CASSATGGQETQYF
-	-	18	TRBV21-1	TRBJ1-5	TGTGCCAGCAGCAAAGAGGGGCTGGGACAGTTTAGCAATCAGCCCCAGCATTTT	CASSKEGLGQFSNQPQHF
-	-	13	TRBV5-1	TRBJ1-1	TGCGCCAGCAGCTTTGAAGGAGGCACTGAAGCTTTCTTT	CASSFEGGTEAFF
TRBD1	-	13	TRBV29-1	TRBJ1-1	TGCAGCGCCGTGGACAGGGTGAACACTGAAGCTTTCTTT	CSAVDRVNTEAFF
-	once	14	TRBV10-3	TRBJ1-1	TGTGCCATCAGTGAGTTAGGGCGGGACACTGAAGCTTTCTTT	CAISELGRDTEAFF
-	-	14	TRBV10-3	TRBJ2-1	TGTGCCATCAGGGGTTCGTCTAGAGACAATGAGCAGTTCTTC	CAIRGSSRDNEQFF
-	-	18	TRBV3-1/TRBV3-2	TRBJ2-1	TGTGCCAGCAGCCAAACCCCTCCCTTCGCGTATATTTACAATGAGCAGTTCTTC	CASSQTPPFAYIYNEQFF
-	-	15	TRBV4-3	TRBJ1-2	TGCGCCAGCAGCCAAGATCTAGGGGCGCCCTTAGGCTACACCTTC	CASSQDLGAPLGYTF
-	-	13	TRBV5-4	TRBJ2-7	TGTGCCAGCAGCTTGGTTTCAGGGTACGAGCAGTACTTC	CASSLVSGYEQYF
TRBD2	-	20	TRBV19	TRBJ2-2	TGTGCCAGTAGTACATCGACCGGGACGGGGAGCGGGAGAGGCACCGGGGAGCTGTTTTTT	CASSTSTGTGSGRGTGELFF
TRBD1	-	15	TRBV7-2	TRBJ2-1	TGTGCCAGCAGCTCCGGACAGGGGGCCTACAATGAGCAGTTCTTC	CASSSGQGAYNEQFF
-	-	14	TRBV19	TRBJ2-7	TGTGCCAGTGCTCCCGGGTTCCCAGCCTACGAGCAGTACTTC	CASAPGFPAYEQYF
TRBD2	-	19	TRBV2	TRBJ2-1	TGTGCCAGCAGTGAAGGGGGGCTAGCGGGAGGGAGCTCCTACAATGAGCAGTTCTTC	CASSEGGLAGGSSYNEQFF
TRBD1	-	14	TRBV27	TRBJ1-4	TGTGCCAGCCGCCGGACAGGGAATGGTGAAAAACTGTTTTTT	CASRRTGNGEKLFF